These 24 T cell receptor beta chains originate from one sample sequenced in a study of cytomegalovirus exposure and HLA in healthy donors. The PCR made use of 60 Vbeta and 13 Jbeta primers. The assay was immunoSEQ multiplex PCR, and TCRdb's table has in-frame clones only and misses some. The sample comprises roughly 98,000 clones, about four fifths of which are singletons, and around 3.2% rests with the top ten. The sample comprised PBMCs. These receptors all stem from a female donor in good health and CMV-seropositive.

J is TRBJ2-7 and V is TRBV7-9, with D uncertain. V shed 3 bases and J shed 4 bases, with 13 bases lying between them. Germline CDR1 SEHNR, CDR2 FQNEAQ (reference sequence). The CDR3 has 14 amino acids. CDR3 DNA: TGTGCCAGCAGCTTGTCCGACACAAGTTACGAGCAGTACTTC. This encodes CASSLSDTSYEQYF. Based on the CDR3 plus reference TRBV7-9 and TRBJ2-7, the full variable domain is DTGVSQNPRHKITKRGQNVTFRCDPISEHNRLYWYRQTLGQGPEFLTYFQNEAQLEKSRLLSDRFSAERPKGSFSTLEIQRTEQGDSAMYLCASSLSDTSYEQYFGPGTRLTVT.

This clone was detected a few times. The chain has TRBV15 and TRBJ2-3; 9 nucleotides match TRBD1. V lost 4 bases and J lost 5; bases outside the gene matches: 10. The germline V gene has CDR1 LNHNV and CDR2 YYDKDF (reference sequence). The CDR3 loop spans 16 amino acids. The CDR3 DNA sequence: TGTGCCACCAGCATCCAGACAGGGGGGCAACGAGATACGCAGTATTTT. This codes for CATSIQTGGQRDTQYF.

The gene calls are TRBV30 and TRBJ1-3; the D gene is possibly TRBD1 (6 bases). Per germline, CDR1 GTSNPN and CDR2 SVGIG (reference sequence). CDR3 length equals 15 residues. V lost 0 bases, J lost 3 bases, and 12 bases lay in between. The CDR3 coding sequence is TGTGCCTGGAGTGTAACCAGGGGCGGTGGAAACACCATATATTTT. This translates into CAWSVTRGGGNTIYF.

The genes are TRBV7-8 and TRBJ2-4; D uncertain. V lost 5 bases and J 8 bases, leaving 13 bases between the germline ends. Germline CDR1 is SGHVS and CDR2 is FQNEAQ. The CDR3 length is 13 residues. CDR3 DNA sequence: TGTGCCAGCAGCGTCGACTCCCGGGACATTCAGTACTTC. Residues: CASSVDSRDIQYF. The full variable domain, rest sourced from reference TRBV7-8 and TRBJ2-4, is GAGVSQSPRYKVAKRGQDVALRCDPISGHVSLFWYQQALGQGPEFLTYFQNEAQLDKSGLPSDRFFAERPEGSVSTLKIQRTQQEDSAVYLCASSVDSRDIQYFGAGTRLSVL.

The chain joins TRBV28 to TRBJ2-7, with 10 bases identical to TRBD1. J was trimmed by 4 bases and V by 3 bases; bases with no gene match: 3. The CDR3 loop spans 14 amino acids. Germline V lookup: CDR1 MDHEN, CDR2 SYDVKM. Here the CDR3 reads CASSFWGQGYEQYF. CDR3 nucleotides: TGTGCCAGCAGTTTTTGGGGACAGGGGTACGAGCAGTACTTC.

This clone has only a few counts. The chain links TRBV6-1 to TRBJ2-1; possibly TRBD1 for D (5 bases). CDR1 and CDR2 from the germline V gene are MNHNS and SASEGT. V was cut by 2 bases and J by 6 bases, with 26 bases left in between. The CDR3 contains 19 residues. This CDR3 reads CASSEFWAGSSSVANEQFF. In nucleotides, the CDR3 is TGTGCCAGCAGTGAATTCTGGGCAGGGTCCTCATCGGTGGCCAATGAGCAGTTCTTC.

The CDR3 protein is CASSHDRGIGETQYF. DNA of the CDR3: TGCGCCAGCAGCCACGATCGGGGGATAGGAGAGACCCAGTACTTC. The chain recombines TRBV4-3 with TRBJ2-5; a weak D match, TRBD2 (6 bases). The length of the CDR3 is 15 residues. V lost 3 bases and J lost 4, with 15 bases in between. Germline CDR1 and CDR2: LGHNA and YSLEER.

This chain links TRBV7-9 with TRBJ2-1; 7 bases match TRBD2. V lost 2 bases to trimming and J lost 15 bases; unmatched junction nucleotides: 10. Germline V gene lookup returns CDR1 SEHNR and CDR2 FQNEAQ (reference sequence). There are 13 residues in the CDR3. For the CDR3, the DNA is TGTGCCAGCAGCTTAAATCCTCCGGGACTACCGTTCTTC. Protein: CASSLNPPGLPFF. Using reference TRBV7-9 and TRBJ2-1 for the parts outside the CDR3, the full variable domain is DTGVSQNPRHKITKRGQNVTFRCDPISEHNRLYWYRQTLGQGPEFLTYFQNEAQLEKSRLLSDRFSAERPKGSFSTLEIQRTEQGDSAMYLCASSLNPPGLPFFGPGTRLTVL.

This chain joins TRBV4-3 and TRBJ2-4, with TRBD1 matching 9 bases. The CDR3 totals 14 residues. Per germline, CDR1 LGHNA and CDR2 YSLEER. V was pared by 4 bases and J by 5 bases, with 3 bases of the junction left unmatched. The CDR3 DNA sequence: TGCGCCAGCAGCCGTAGACAGGGGGAAAACATTCAGTACTTC. It codes for CASSRRQGENIQYF.

The V and J genes are TRBV11-2 and TRBJ2-3; no clear D. V was pared by 3 bases and J by 2 bases, with 3 bases between. CDR3 length: 12 amino acids. CDR1 and CDR2 (germline): SGHAT, FQNNGV. The CDR3 nucleotides read TGTGCCAGCAGCTTCCACACAGATACGCAGTATTTT. It is translated as CASSFHTDTQYF.

The V call is TRBV11-2, the J call TRBJ2-7, with TRBD2 matching 8 bases. Per the germline V gene, CDR1 is SGHAT and CDR2 is FQNNGV. V was clipped by 4 bases and J by 3 bases; unmatched bases: 5. This CDR3 has 14 amino acids. CDR3 DNA: TGTGCCAGCAGCTCCCCGGGACTAGGCTACGAGCAGTACTTC. Translation: CASSSPGLGYEQYF.

The rearrangement joins TRBV30 to TRBJ1-6; 7 nucleotides line up with TRBD1. The CDR3 is 18 amino acids. J gave up 5 bases and V 3 bases, and 16 bases lay outside the gene matches. From germline, CDR1 is GTSNPN and CDR2 SVGIG (reference sequence). CDR3 amino acids: CAWSVSPPGGPDNSPLHF. As DNA, the CDR3 is TGTGCCTGGAGCGTCTCCCCGCCAGGGGGGCCCGATAATTCACCCCTCCACTTT.

The chain carries TRBV4-3 and TRBJ1-5; D may be TRBD1 (5 bases). Germline V CDR1 and CDR2: LGHNA, YSLEER. V was shortened by 4 bases and J by 6 bases, with 16 bases between the two germline ends. The CDR3 covers 15 residues. This chain's CDR3 is CASSPWAGSGQPQHF. As DNA, the CDR3 is TGCGCCAGCAGCCCCTGGGCAGGGTCAGGTCAGCCCCAGCATTTT.

This clone turned up a few times. The J gene is TRBJ2-3, the V gene TRBV4-3, with 8 bases lining up with TRBD2. The CDR3 extends over 16 amino acids. Germline V gene sequence: CDR1 LGHNA, CDR2 YSLEER. J lost 1 base, V lost 4 bases, and 7 bases had no gene match. The CDR3 region has the DNA TGCGCCAGCAGCCGAGCGCGGGGGGCCCGCACAGATACGCAGTATTTT. Protein product: CASSRARGARTDTQYF.

This chain links TRBV5-4 with TRBJ2-7, with D perhaps TRBD1 (6 bases). The CDR3 sequence is 13 residues long. Germline CDR1 SGHNT, CDR2 YYREEE (reference sequence). V lost 4 bases to trimming and J lost 5 bases, with 13 bases between them. Here the CDR3 reads CASSPGGRDEQYF. Here the CDR3 DNA reads TGTGCCAGCAGCCCTGGGGGCCGGGACGAGCAGTACTTC.

This clone occurred a few times. V usage is TRBV4-3 and J usage is TRBJ1-1, with D perhaps TRBD1 (6 bases). Germline V CDR1 and CDR2: LGHNA, YSLEER. The CDR3 length is 14 residues. Deletions cut 0 bases from V and 1 base from J, with 6 bases between. The CDR3 protein is CASSQETGNTEAFF. CDR3 DNA sequence: TGCGCCAGCAGCCAAGAGACAGGGAACACTGAAGCTTTCTTT.

The chain carries TRBV2 and TRBJ2-1; weak D call: TRBD1 (6 bases). This CDR3 comprises 12 residues. CDR1 is SNHLY and CDR2 is FYNNEI in the germline V gene. Trimming took 0 bases from V and 9 from J, leaving 6 bases between them. The CDR3 DNA reads TGTGCCAGCAGTGAAGCAGGGGGTGAGCAGTTCTTC. This gives the protein CASSEAGGEQFF. The variable domain in full, completed from reference TRBV2 and TRBJ2-1, reads EPEVTQTPSHQVTQMGQEVILRCVPISNHLYFYWYRQILGQKVEFLVSFYNNEISEKSEIFDDQFSVERPDGSNFTLKIRSTKLEDSAMYFCASSEAGGEQFFGPGTRLTVL.

The CDR3 reads CASSLTSGNDEQFF. The DNA for the CDR3 is TGCGCCAGCAGCTTGACTAGCGGGAATGATGAGCAGTTCTTC. The J gene is TRBJ2-1, the V gene TRBV5-1; 10 bases fit TRBD2. CDR3 length: 14 amino acids. J was trimmed by 8 bases and V by 1 base; bases with no gene match: 3. Germline lookup yields CDR1 SGHRS and CDR2 YFSETQ.

The rearrangement joins TRBV7-2 to TRBJ2-7, with D possibly TRBD1 on 7 matching bases. The CDR3 length is 15 residues. The germline V gene encodes CDR1 SGHTA and CDR2 FQGNSA. Trimming removed 4 bases from V and 0 bases from J, with 13 bases in between. CDR3 sequence reads: CASSWGGTASYEQYF. CDR3 in DNA: TGTGCCAGCAGCTGGGGCGGGACAGCCTCCTACGAGCAGTACTTC.

The CDR3 sequence is CASSSDRYNEQFF. The CDR3 bases are TGTGCCAGCAGTTCCGACAGGTACAATGAGCAGTTCTTC. The genes are TRBV6-5 and TRBJ2-1, with D perhaps matching TRBD1 (6 bases). The germline V gene encodes CDR1 MNHEY and CDR2 SVGAGI. The CDR3 spans 13 residues. Trimming took 4 bases from V and 4 from J, leaving 8 bases between them.

Remarks on this clone: The same CDR3 is also encoded by other DNA sequences in this sample. The J gene is TRBJ1-1, the V gene TRBV11-2, with D possibly being TRBD1 (5 bases). V lost 5 bases, J lost 10 bases, and 11 bases lay in between. The length of the CDR3 is 11 residues. Germline V CDR1 and CDR2: SGHAT, FQNNGV. CDR3 residues: CASSPGRGAFF. CDR3 sequence (DNA): TGTGCCAGCAGCCCCGGGAGGGGAGCTTTCTTT.

The gene calls are TRBV9 and TRBJ1-2, with D uncertain. Germline V CDR1 and CDR2: SGDLS, YYNGEE. The CDR3 extends over 16 amino acids. Trimming removed 5 bases from V and 4 bases from J, with 21 bases in between. This chain's CDR3 is CASSPISGSSLYGYTF. CDR3 coding DNA: TGTGCCAGCAGTCCTATTAGTGGAAGTAGCCTCTATGGCTACACCTTC.

The DNA of the CDR3 is TGTGCCAGCAGCTTGCGCCCCGGGGAGCTGTTTTTT. Translated: CASSLRPGELFF. The rearrangement joins TRBV13 to TRBJ2-2, with no clear D. The germline CDR1 and CDR2 sequences are PRHDT and FYEKMQ (reference sequence). The length of the CDR3 is 12 residues. V was cut by 3 bases and J by 6 bases, with 5 bases left in between. Together with reference TRBV13 and TRBJ2-2, the CDR3 gives the full variable domain: AAGVIQSPRHLIKEKRETATLKCYPIPRHDTVYWYQQGPGQDPQFLISFYEKMQSDKGSIPDRFSAQQFSDYHSELNMSSLELGDSALYFCASSLRPGELFFGEGSRLTVL.

This clone appeared a single time. The genes are TRBV27 and TRBJ1-2; 11 bases match TRBD1. This CDR3 spans 15 amino acids. Per germline, CDR1 MNHEY and CDR2 SMNVEV (reference sequence). V gave up 5 bases and J gave up 7 bases; unmatched junction bases: 9. Here the CDR3 DNA reads TGTGCCAGCAGTCCCCGGGACAGGGGGACTGCTGGCTACACCTTC. Amino acid sequence: CASSPRDRGTAGYTF.